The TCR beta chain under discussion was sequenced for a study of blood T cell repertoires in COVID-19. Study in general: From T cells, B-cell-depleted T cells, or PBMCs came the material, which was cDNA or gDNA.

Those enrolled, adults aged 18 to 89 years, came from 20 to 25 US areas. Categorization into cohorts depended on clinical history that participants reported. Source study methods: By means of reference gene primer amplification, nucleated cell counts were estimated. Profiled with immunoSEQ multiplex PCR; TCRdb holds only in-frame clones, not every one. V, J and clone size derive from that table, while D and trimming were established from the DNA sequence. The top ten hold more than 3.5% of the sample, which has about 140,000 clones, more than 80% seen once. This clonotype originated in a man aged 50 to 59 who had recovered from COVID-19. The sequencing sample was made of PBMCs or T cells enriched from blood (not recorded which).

CDR3 nucleotides: TGTGCCATCAGTGGATCTAGCGGGAGGGTCTCCTACGAGCAGTACTTC. Translating it yields CAISGSSGRVSYEQYF. The chain is built from TRBV10-3 and TRBJ2-7; the match to TRBD2 covers 12 bases. Germline V gene lookup returns CDR1 ENHRY and CDR2 SYGVKD. V lost 4 bases, J lost 0 bases, and 4 bases stayed unmatched. CDR3 size: 16 residues.